This T cell receptor beta chain is from a study of chemoradiotherapy in HPV16-positive cancers. With regard to this clone: As yet, its antigen is unknown.

Using immunoSEQ multiplex PCR, the repertoire was profiled, and TCRdb retains in-frame clones only, with some absent. This table holds approximately 7,400 clones, roughly 80% found once. The germline CDR1 and CDR2 sequences are SNHLY and FYNNEI. V was trimmed by 7 bases and J by 5 bases, leaving 17 bases between them. The CDR3 has 14 amino acids. Study-level findings and limits: Only a couple of HPV16-positive patients supplied the functional HPV-specificity definition. During treatment, candidate HPV-specific clones and E7-related motifs expanded in tumor. Better recurrence-free survival went with HPV-responsive T-cell expansion in HPV16-positive patients.

Repertoires were sampled repeatedly during chemoradiotherapy. This chain connects TRBV2 to TRBJ1-1; possible D gene TRBD1, 5 bases. Sequences were derived from tumor tissue, sampled from a patient who underwent chemoradiotherapy. The sequence came from a human donor with HPV-associated anogenital cancer. The DNA of the CDR3 is TGTGCCAGCACCCGGGGCAGGGAGGTAACTGAAGCTTTCTTT. This codes for CASTRGREVTEAFF.